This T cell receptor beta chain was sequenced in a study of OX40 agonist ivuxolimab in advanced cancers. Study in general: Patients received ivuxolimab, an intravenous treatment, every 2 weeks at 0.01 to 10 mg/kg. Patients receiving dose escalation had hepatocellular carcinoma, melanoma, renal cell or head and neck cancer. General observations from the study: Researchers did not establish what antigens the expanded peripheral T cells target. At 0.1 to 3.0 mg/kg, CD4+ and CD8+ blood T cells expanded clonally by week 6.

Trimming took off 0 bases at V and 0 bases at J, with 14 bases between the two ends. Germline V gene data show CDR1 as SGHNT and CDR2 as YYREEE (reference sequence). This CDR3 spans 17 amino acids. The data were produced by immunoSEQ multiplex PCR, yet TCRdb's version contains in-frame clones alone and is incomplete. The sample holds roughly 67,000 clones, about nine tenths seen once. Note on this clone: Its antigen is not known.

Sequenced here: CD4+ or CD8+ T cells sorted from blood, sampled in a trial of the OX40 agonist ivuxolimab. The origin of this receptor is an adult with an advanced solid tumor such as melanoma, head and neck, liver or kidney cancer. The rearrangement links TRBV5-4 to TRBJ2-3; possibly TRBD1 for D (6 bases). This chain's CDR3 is CASSLALVGASTDTQYF. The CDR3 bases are TGTGCCAGCAGCTTGGCCCTGGTGGGGGCCAGCACAGATACGCAGTATTTT.